The next 6 T cell receptor beta chains were all read from a single sample in a study of identical twins. MiXCR, applied by TCRdb to the 5' RACE reads, yields one record per CDR3 protein. The profile shows more than 650,000 distinct CDR3 sequences, roughly 6.2% of them singletons. The specimen was naive T cells sorted from blood. These receptors were obtained from a man younger than 35 in good health.

In this sample, this clonotype turned up many times. This chain links TRBV20-1 with TRBJ1-2, with D unresolved. V lost 0 bases, J lost 4 bases, and 6 bases lay in between. The CDR3 is made up of 12 amino acids. Germline assignment: CDR1 DFQATT and CDR2 SNEGSKA (reference sequence). CDR3 in amino acids: CSARDQVYGYTF. Written as DNA, the CDR3 is TGCAGTGCTAGAGATCAAGTCTATGGCTACACCTTC.

In its sample, this clonotype was seen many times. The chain recombines TRBV5-1 with TRBJ2-3; TRBD1 aligns across 8 bases. CDR1 and CDR2 (germline): SGHRS, YFSETQ. The ends lost 4 bases at V and 6 bases at J; junction bases unmatched: 10. CDR3 length: 15 amino acids. CDR3 in amino acids: CASSHSGTGSDTQYF. DNA for the CDR3: TGCGCCAGCAGCCACTCCGGGACAGGCTCCGATACGCAGTATTTT.

This clonotype was seen at least ten times. The chain carries TRBV5-5 and TRBJ1-5, with 7 bases identical to TRBD1. Per germline, CDR1 SGHKS and CDR2 YYEKEE (reference sequence). With 0 bases clipped from V and 7 bases from J, the junction kept 7 bases outside the gene matches. The CDR3 is made up of 15 amino acids. The chain's CDR3 is CASSLEGGRDQPQHF. The DNA of the CDR3 is TGTGCCAGCAGCTTGGAAGGGGGCAGGGACCAGCCCCAGCATTTT.

This clonotype was detected ten times or more. The V gene is TRBV20-1, the J gene TRBJ2-1, with TRBD2 identical over 10 bases. V dropped 6 bases and J dropped 10; count of bases not matched to a gene: 18. Germline CDR1 and CDR2: DFQATT and SNEGSKA (reference sequence). The CDR3 totals 16 residues. The CDR3 reads CSAPTLASGGIGEQFF. The CDR3 DNA is TGCAGTGCCCCAACCCTGGCTAGCGGGGGCATTGGGGAGCAGTTCTTC.

The table lists this clonotype with many counts. The junction does not match germline at one end; this may be a read error. V usage is TRBV12-3 or TRBV12-4 and J usage is TRBJ2-1; D assignment may be TRBD1 or TRBD2 (5 bases each). The CDR3 contains 14 residues. CDR3: CASSSGSSYNEQFF. The CDR3 DNA reads as TGCGCCAGCAGCTCAGGGAGCTCCTACAATGAGCAGTTCTTC.

The V and J genes are TRBV5-1 and TRBJ2-3, with no clear D. The CDR3 has 16 residues. The V end was cut by 4 bases, the J end by 4 bases, with 19 bases between. Germline CDR1 is SGHRS and CDR2 is YFSETQ. The CDR3, as DNA: TGCGCCAGCAGCGTTAGAATAAGTGGCACGGCAGATACGCAGTATTTT. Residues: CASSVRISGTADTQYF.